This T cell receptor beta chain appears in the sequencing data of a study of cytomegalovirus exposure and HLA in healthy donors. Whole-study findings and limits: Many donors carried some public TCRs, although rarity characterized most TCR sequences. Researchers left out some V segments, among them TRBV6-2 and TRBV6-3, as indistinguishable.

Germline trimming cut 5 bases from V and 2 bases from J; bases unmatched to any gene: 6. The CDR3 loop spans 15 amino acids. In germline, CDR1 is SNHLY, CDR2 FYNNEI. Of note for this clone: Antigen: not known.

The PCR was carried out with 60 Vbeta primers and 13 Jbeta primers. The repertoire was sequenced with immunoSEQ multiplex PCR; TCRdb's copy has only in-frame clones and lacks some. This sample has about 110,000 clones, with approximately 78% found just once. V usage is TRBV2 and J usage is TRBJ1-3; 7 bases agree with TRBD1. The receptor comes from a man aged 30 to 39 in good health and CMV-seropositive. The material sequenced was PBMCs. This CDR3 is CASSFFQGAGNTIYF. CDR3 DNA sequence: TGTGCCAGCAGTTTCTTCCAGGGGGCTGGAAACACCATATATTTT.